The next 17 T cell receptor beta chains were all read from a single sample in a study of cytomegalovirus exposure and HLA in healthy donors. Primers included in the PCR were 60 Vbeta and 13 Jbeta primers. Some clones are missing from TCRdb's copy, which holds only in-frame ones; the method was immunoSEQ multiplex PCR. Seen here are 130,000 or so clones, around three quarters observed once, and the top ten hold around 3.5%. Sequences were obtained from PBMCs. Receptors were obtained from a man aged 25 to 40 in good health and CMV-seronegative.

The chain is built from TRBV7-9 and TRBJ1-2, with 7 bases aligning to TRBD1. Per germline, CDR1 SEHNR and CDR2 FQNEAQ (reference sequence). V shed 0 bases and J 2 bases; nucleotides not matched to a gene: 3. The CDR3 is made up of 15 amino acids. CDR3: CASSLATGQNYGYTF. The DNA for the CDR3 is TGTGCCAGCAGCTTAGCTACGGGACAGAACTATGGCTACACCTTC.

The chain employs TRBV30 and TRBJ2-5; unclear D gene. CDR3 length: 15 residues. V was trimmed by 0 bases and J by 4 bases, leaving 15 bases between them. Germline loops: CDR1 GTSNPN, CDR2 SVGIG (reference sequence). The CDR3 is CAWSVTGFASETQYF. DNA for the CDR3: TGTGCCTGGAGTGTCACCGGTTTTGCCTCAGAGACCCAGTACTTC.

This chain connects TRBV6-5 to TRBJ1-5, with D perhaps matching TRBD1 (5 bases). The germline gives CDR1 MNHEY, CDR2 SVGAGI. V lost 0 bases, J lost 2 bases, and 8 bases lay in between. The CDR3 totals 15 residues. CDR3 DNA: TGTGCCAGCAGTTACTCGAGCAGGGGCAATCAGCCCCAGCATTTT. The encoded protein is CASSYSSRGNQPQHF.

This clone showed up just once. The junction does not match germline at one end; this may be a read error. The rearrangement uses TRBV19 and TRBJ1-5, with a weak D call TRBD1 (5 bases). Per germline, CDR1 LNHDA and CDR2 SQIVND (reference sequence). This CDR3 has 16 residues. CDR3 protein: CASSVDGEGLNQPQHF. The DNA for the CDR3 is TGTGCCAGTAGTGTAGACGGGGAGGGACTGAATCAGCCCCAGCATTTT.

The genes are TRBV7-2 and TRBJ2-7; D is ambiguous. CDR3 length: 11 amino acids. V lost 2 bases and J 4 bases, leaving 3 bases between the germline ends. The germline V gene encodes CDR1 SGHTA and CDR2 FQGNSA. As DNA, the CDR3 is TGTGCCAGCAGCTTATCGTACGAGCAGTACTTC. Its protein product is CASSLSYEQYF.

The chain combines TRBV2 with TRBJ1-5, with 7 bases matching TRBD1. In germline, CDR1 is SNHLY, CDR2 FYNNEI. The CDR3 totals 16 residues. With 6 bases clipped from V and 1 base from J, the junction kept 9 bases outside the gene matches. CDR3 DNA sequence: TGTGCCAGCAGGCTGACAGGGCGGTTGAGCAATCAGCCCCAGCATTTT. Translation: CASRLTGRLSNQPQHF.

The chain joins TRBV6-5 to TRBJ2-7; TRBD1 might be the D (6 bases). This CDR3 has 14 amino acids. From germline, CDR1 is MNHEY and CDR2 SVGAGI. V shed 0 bases and J shed 3 bases, with 9 bases lying between them. In DNA, the CDR3 is TGTGCCAGCAGTTACTCGTTACAGGGCTACGAGCAGTACTTC. It yields the protein CASSYSLQGYEQYF.

The table lists this clone with a count of one. The CDR3 region has the DNA TGCAGCGCTCGTCAATCCGGCTCCTATAATTCACCCCTCCACTTT. This sequence encodes CSARQSGSYNSPLHF. J is TRBJ1-6 and V is TRBV29-1; D ambiguous. The CDR3 consists of 15 residues. Germline-derived CDR1 and CDR2 are SQVTM and ANQGSEA. V was trimmed by 7 bases and J by 0 bases, leaving 13 bases between them.

The chain recombines TRBV5-1 with TRBJ1-4; D not certain. V lost 1 base, J lost 5 bases, and 12 bases lay in between. The germline gives CDR1 SGHRS, CDR2 YFSETQ. This CDR3 spans 15 amino acids. CDR3 loop: CASSLQSDWNEKLFF. CDR3 in DNA: TGCGCCAGCAGCTTGCAGTCCGATTGGAATGAAAAACTGTTTTTT.

The rearrangement uses TRBV6-1 and TRBJ1-1; D ambiguous. V was shortened by 10 bases and J by 0 bases, with 9 bases between the two germline ends. Germline lookup yields CDR1 MNHNS and CDR2 SASEGT. The CDR3 extends over 12 amino acids. The CDR3 spells CATQFMNTEAFF. DNA for the CDR3: TGTGCCACCCAGTTCATGAACACTGAAGCTTTCTTT.

This rearrangement joins TRBV7-8 to TRBJ2-5; 7 bases match TRBD1. The CDR3 contains 15 residues. V lost 5 bases and J lost 7; bases outside the gene matches: 13. CDR1 SGHVS and CDR2 FQNEAQ come from the germline V gene. CDR3 sequence reads: CASSAETGVWGTQYF. CDR3 in DNA: TGTGCCAGCAGCGCGGAAACAGGGGTTTGGGGGACCCAGTACTTC.

V gene TRBV6-5 combines with J gene TRBJ1-5, with unresolved D. CDR1 MNHEY and CDR2 SVGAGI come from the germline V gene. Trimming took off 0 bases at V and 2 bases at J, with 5 bases between the two ends. CDR3 length: 14 residues. The CDR3 region has the DNA TGTGCCAGCAGTTACTCCGGTGGCAATCAGCCCCAGCATTTT. As protein: CASSYSGGNQPQHF.

The CDR3 bases are TGTGCCAGCAGGGGCAGCTCTGGAAACACCATATATTTT. Translated, it gives CASRGSSGNTIYF. V is TRBV6-6 and J is TRBJ1-3; D not certain. Trimming left V 6 bases short and J 0 bases short, with 6 bases between. CDR1 is MNHNY and CDR2 is SVGAGI in the germline V gene (reference sequence). The CDR3 runs 13 residues.

V gene TRBV7-8 combines with J gene TRBJ2-3; possibly TRBD1 for D (5 bases). CDR3 length equals 14 residues. Trimming pared 1 base from V and 4 bases from J, leaving 9 bases between. From germline, CDR1 is SGHVS and CDR2 FQNEAQ. In nucleotides, the CDR3 is TGTGCCAGCAGCTTAGGGTTCAGGGCAGATACGCAGTATTTT. This codes for CASSLGFRADTQYF.

This chain links TRBV18 with TRBJ1-5; 7 bases fit TRBD1. Germline V gene data show CDR1 as KGHSH and CDR2 as LQKENI. The CDR3 length is 15 residues. The V segment lost 3 bases and the J segment 3 bases; nucleotides outside the gene matches: 5. CDR3 sequence reads: CASSPDRANNQPQHF. As DNA, the CDR3 is TGTGCCAGCTCACCCGACAGGGCCAACAATCAGCCCCAGCATTTT.

This clone has a handful of counts. The chain joins TRBV4-1 to TRBJ2-7; D uncertain. In germline, CDR1 is MGHRA, CDR2 YSYEKL. CDR3 length equals 13 residues. V was shortened by 5 bases and J by 2 bases, with 10 bases between the two germline ends. The CDR3 protein is CASSTPGTYEQYF. CDR3 nucleotides: TGCGCCAGCAGCACTCCAGGAACCTACGAGCAGTACTTC.

This chain uses TRBV30 with TRBJ2-7; TRBD2 is a possible D gene (6 bases). Germline CDR1 is GTSNPN and CDR2 is SVGIG (reference sequence). The CDR3 length is 15 residues. Trimming took off 0 bases at V and 1 base at J, with 13 bases between the two ends. The CDR3 loop is CAWSVRTSSSYEQYF. For the CDR3, the DNA is TGTGCCTGGAGTGTACGAACTAGCTCATCCTACGAGCAGTACTTC.